This T cell receptor (beta chain) is from a study of blood T cell repertoires in COVID-19. Trimming cost V 5 bases and J 0 bases, with 21 bases left between them. Germline CDR1 reads WSHSY; CDR2 reads SAAADI. There are 18 residues in the CDR3. The assay was immunoSEQ multiplex PCR, and TCRdb's table has in-frame clones only and misses some. The repertoire holds 90,000 or so clones, with 88% as singletons. The sample taken for sequencing was peripheral blood. The chain couples TRBV10-2 to TRBJ2-3; tentative D call: TRBD2 (5 bases). This sequence originates from a man aged 80 or over with acute or convalescent COVID-19. The CDR3 DNA is TGCGCCAGCAGTAAGCAGCGGCAGACCCTACAAAGCACAGATACGCAGTATTTT. This gives the protein CASSKQRQTLQSTDTQYF.